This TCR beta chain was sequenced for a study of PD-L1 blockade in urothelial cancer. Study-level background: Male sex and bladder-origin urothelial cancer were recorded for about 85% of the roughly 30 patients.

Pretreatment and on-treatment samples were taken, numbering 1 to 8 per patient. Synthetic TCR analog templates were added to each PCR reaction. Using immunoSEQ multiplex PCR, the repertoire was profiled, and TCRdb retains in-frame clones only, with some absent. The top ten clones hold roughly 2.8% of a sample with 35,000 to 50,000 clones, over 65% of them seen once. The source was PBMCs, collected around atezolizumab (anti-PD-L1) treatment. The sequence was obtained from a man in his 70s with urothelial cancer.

The CDR3 DNA reads TGTGCCAGCAGTGGCGAGGATTTGAATCAGCCCCAGCATTTT. Its translation: CASSGEDLNQPQHF. The chain has TRBV2 and TRBJ1-5; D gene uncertain. Between the trimmed V and J ends, which lost 4 bases and 4 bases, there was a span of 11 bases. The CDR3 totals 14 residues. CDR1 and CDR2 (germline): SNHLY, FYNNEI. The entire variable domain, with the rest obtained from reference TRBV2 and TRBJ1-5, is as follows: EPEVTQTPSHQVTQMGQEVILRCVPISNHLYFYWYRQILGQKVEFLVSFYNNEISEKSEIFDDQFSVERPDGSNFTLKIRSTKLEDSAMYFCASSGEDLNQPQHFGDGTRLSIL.